Included here is one TCR beta chain sequence, with context. This clonotype was counted at least ten times. Its recognized antigen is unknown. No quality values exist for individual bases; no much larger clone is one base distant. Libraries of naive CD8 T cells were built from around 20,000 to 1,000,000 sorted cells, with 10%, 30% or 50% of the purified RNA used. On a BD FACSAria II, naive CD8 T cells were FACS-sorted as CD8+CD4-CCR7+CD45RA+ and collected into RLT Plus buffer. To test detection sensitivity, Jurkat RNA equivalent to approximately nine TCR copies was spiked into samples of about 17,000-1,100,000 naive CD8 T cells. Enrichment of CD8 T cells was performed with RosetteSep CD8+ T Cell Enrichment Cocktail and Ficoll-Paque, after which ACK red cell lysis was carried out. These data originate in a study of molecular identifiers for immune sequencing clone quantification (dated by TCRdb to about 2018). Study-wide context: For a replicate experiment, RNA from around 20,000 or 100,000 naive CD8 T cells was divided into five aliquots, of which four were sequenced. This methods study benchmarked molecular-identifier clustering-based TCR repertoire sequencing (MIDCIRS) and TCR RNA copy counting, using CD8 T cells to do so.

Libraries were built with PCR. Sequencing was performed on a NextSeq 500. Preparation of bulk TCR libraries followed a previously described approach, with the TCR primers listed in Table S5. The Qiagen AllPrep DNA/RNA kit was used to purify total RNA. Reads from multiple sequencing runs of the same library were pooled before analysis. The source study handled its data this way. Reads were retained only if their TCR constant sequence matched exactly, and those retained reads were trimmed to 150 nt and grouped according to their 12-nt molecular barcodes. Reads inside each barcode group were sub-clustered using a 15% Levenshtein threshold, and a quality-weighted consensus sequence was constructed for each RNA molecule. Non-functional sequences were filtered out, along with any lower-count sequence sitting one edit away from another sequence. Barcode sub-clusters with fewer than 20% of the maximum read count were removed, based on fitting two negative binomial distributions. TCRdb applied fastp at Q25 and MiXCR to the public reads, then kept only in-frame beta chains. Each record represents a unique CDR3 protein, reported with the most common genes and DNA among its rows. TCRdb, rather than the study authors, made the V and J calls. The sample contains under 350,000 distinct CDR3 sequences, roughly a quarter of them found a single time. The ten largest clonotypes hold 0.65% to 0.75% of the sample.

The investigation overall reported the following: Clones above 20 RNA copies held over 99% of molecules in CMV-specific effector cells but under 1% in naive cells. Spiked-in Jurkat TCR RNA (approximately 10 copies' worth), which is not part of the donor repertoire, was contained in the naive libraries. Modeling gave around 2.7 recovered TCR RNA copies per cell versus approximately 11 by digital PCR, implying 25% to 30% capture efficiency. Without barcode sub-clustering, chimeric consensus sequences inflated TCR diversity; chimeras reached as high as 47%. Even against a background of about a million naive CD8 T cells, spiked-in Jurkat TCR RNA amounting to a single cell's worth was reported to be detectable. The sizes of highly expanded clones could end up underestimated when identical TCR molecules share a barcode.

CDR1 and CDR2, per the germline V gene, are MDHEN and SYDVKM. V loses 10 bases, J loses 2 bases, and the germline ends lie 15 bases apart. The CDR3 goes from the cysteine to the phenylalanine over 13 residues. This entry keeps only the CDR3 DNA: 39 bases, framed from base 1. Material: naive CD8+ T cells from blood, with Jurkat cell RNA spiked in. Sample cell subset or site, as interpreted from the label and publication: FACS-sorted CD8+CD4-CCR7+CD45RA+ naive T cells. The TCR sequence derives from a human donor in good health. Some libraries in this study had Jurkat cell RNA spiked in. The chain links TRBV28 with TRBJ2-7; the D gene is possibly TRBD2, with 5 bases matching. The CDR3 region has the sequence CATTASGAYEQYF. The DNA sequence reads TGTGCCACAACAGCGAGCGGCGCCTACGAGCAGTACTTC.